Listed below are T cell receptor beta chains from one sample, sequenced in a study of cytomegalovirus exposure and HLA in healthy donors. Only in-frame clones appear in the TCRdb table, and some are missing; sequencing was by immunoSEQ multiplex PCR. The table includes about 94,000 clones, 81% detected once. The sequenced sample was PBMCs. The receptors shown here come from a human donor in good health. CDR3s include the opening cysteine and the closing phenylalanine or tryptophan. The D gene is left open where the match is weak. Rows give clone size only sometimes, using once, few, many, or a class for an expanded clone.

cdr3_aa: CASGQGNNEQFF; cdr3_nt: TGTGCCAGCGGGCAAGGAAACAATGAGCAGTTCTTC; j_call: TRBJ2-1; clone_size: .; d_call: .; v_call: TRBV27
cdr3_aa: CASGQSNEQFF; cdr3_nt: TGTGCCAGTGGGCAGTCCAATGAGCAGTTCTTC; j_call: TRBJ2-1; clone_size: .; d_call: .; v_call: TRBV27
cdr3_aa: CSVEPPVPRNNEQFF; cdr3_nt: TGCAGCGTTGAACCCCCGGTCCCACGTAACAATGAGCAGTTCTTC; j_call: TRBJ2-1; clone_size: .; d_call: .; v_call: TRBV29-1
cdr3_aa: CASSLALAGVYEQYF; cdr3_nt: TGCGCCAGCAGCTTGGCCCTAGCGGGAGTGTACGAGCAGTACTTC; j_call: TRBJ2-7; clone_size: .; d_call: TRBD2; v_call: TRBV5-1
cdr3_aa: CASSFDSNYGYTF; cdr3_nt: TGCGCCAGCAGCTTCGACAGTAACTATGGCTACACCTTC; j_call: TRBJ1-2; clone_size: .; d_call: .; v_call: TRBV5-1
cdr3_aa: CASSSLSHKGNYGYTF; cdr3_nt: TGCGCCAGCAGCTCCCTTTCCCATAAGGGGAACTATGGCTACACCTTC; j_call: TRBJ1-2; clone_size: .; d_call: .; v_call: TRBV5-1
cdr3_aa: CASAQTGALDNSPLHF; cdr3_nt: TGTGCCAGCGCGCAAACAGGGGCTCTGGATAATTCACCCCTCCACTTT; j_call: TRBJ1-6; clone_size: .; d_call: TRBD1; v_call: TRBV7-2
cdr3_aa: CASSAPTGAADTQYF; cdr3_nt: TGTGCCAGCAGCGCTCCGACAGGGGCGGCAGATACGCAGTATTTT; j_call: TRBJ2-3; clone_size: once; d_call: TRBD1; v_call: TRBV11-2
cdr3_aa: CASRPPGPSGNTIYF; cdr3_nt: TGTGCCAGCAGGCCCCCGGGTCCCTCTGGAAACACCATATATTTT; j_call: TRBJ1-3; clone_size: .; d_call: .; v_call: TRBV6-5
cdr3_aa: CASRAGTGAPPLHF; cdr3_nt: TGTGCCAGCAGGGCCGGGACAGGGGCCCCCCCCCTCCACTTT; j_call: TRBJ1-6; clone_size: once; d_call: TRBD1; v_call: TRBV27
cdr3_aa: CAWSVGGEQYF; cdr3_nt: TGTGCCTGGAGTGTAGGGGGCGAGCAGTACTTC; j_call: TRBJ2-7; clone_size: .; d_call: .; v_call: TRBV30
cdr3_aa: CASSLVPGRPDTEAFF; cdr3_nt: TGCGCCAGCAGCTTGGTTCCGGGAAGACCGGACACTGAAGCTTTCTTT; j_call: TRBJ1-1; clone_size: .; d_call: .; v_call: TRBV5-1
cdr3_aa: CASSLAGQGNQPQHF; cdr3_nt: TGCGCCAGCAGCTTGGCGGGACAGGGCAATCAGCCCCAGCATTTT; j_call: TRBJ1-5; clone_size: few; d_call: TRBD1; v_call: TRBV5-1
cdr3_aa: CASGPTSSSTDTQYF; cdr3_nt: TGCGCCAGCGGACCCACTAGTTCAAGCACAGATACGCAGTATTTT; j_call: TRBJ2-3; clone_size: few; d_call: .; v_call: TRBV5-1
cdr3_aa: CASNPTGTGANVLTF; cdr3_nt: TGTGCCAGCAATCCCACAGGGACTGGGGCCAACGTCCTGACTTTC; j_call: TRBJ2-6; clone_size: .; d_call: .; v_call: TRBV27
cdr3_aa: CASSTGLAFTGELFF; cdr3_nt: TGTGCCAGCAGCACGGGACTAGCGTTCACCGGGGAGCTGTTTTTT; j_call: TRBJ2-2; clone_size: .; d_call: TRBD2; v_call: TRBV7-8
cdr3_aa: CAWSPRRDRGAYGYTF; cdr3_nt: TGTGCCTGGAGCCCCCGCCGGGACAGGGGAGCCTATGGCTACACCTTC; j_call: TRBJ1-2; clone_size: .; d_call: TRBD1; v_call: TRBV30
cdr3_aa: CASSPGLAGGNHEQFF; cdr3_nt: TGTGCCAGTAGCCCGGGACTAGCGGGGGGGAACCATGAGCAGTTCTTC; j_call: TRBJ2-1; clone_size: .; d_call: TRBD2; v_call: TRBV19
cdr3_aa: CASSEMGLNSGANVLTF; cdr3_nt: TGTGCCAGCAGTGAAATGGGACTCAACTCTGGGGCCAACGTCCTGACTTTC; j_call: TRBJ2-6; clone_size: .; d_call: .; v_call: TRBV6-1
cdr3_aa: CASSLWAGVISEQYF; cdr3_nt: TGTGCCAGCAGTTTATGGGCGGGAGTGATATCCGAGCAGTACTTC; j_call: TRBJ2-7; clone_size: .; d_call: TRBD2; v_call: TRBV27
cdr3_aa: CSDLDRGLYGYTF; cdr3_nt: TGCAGCGACTTGGACAGGGGGCTCTATGGCTACACCTTC; j_call: TRBJ1-2; clone_size: once; d_call: TRBD1; v_call: TRBV29-1
cdr3_aa: CASSDSNSGGATDTQYF; cdr3_nt: TGTGCCAGCAGTGACTCAAACTCGGGTGGGGCCACAGATACGCAGTATTTT; j_call: TRBJ2-3; clone_size: .; d_call: .; v_call: TRBV25-1
cdr3_aa: CAWIRTSAPQETQYF; cdr3_nt: TGTGCCTGGATACGGACTAGCGCCCCCCAAGAGACCCAGTACTTC; j_call: TRBJ2-5; clone_size: .; d_call: TRBD2; v_call: TRBV30
cdr3_aa: CASSLNPSPGSGNTIYF; cdr3_nt: TGTGCCAGCAGCTTAAATCCGTCCCCGGGGTCTGGAAACACCATATATTTT; j_call: TRBJ1-3; clone_size: .; d_call: .; v_call: TRBV7-9
cdr3_aa: CASSLAGGETQYF; cdr3_nt: TGCGCCAGCAGCTTGGCGGGGGGAGAGACCCAGTACTTC; j_call: TRBJ2-5; clone_size: .; d_call: TRBD2; v_call: TRBV5-1
cdr3_aa: CASSEGTGLSYEQYF; cdr3_nt: TGTGCCAGCAGCGAAGGGACAGGCCTCTCCTACGAGCAGTACTTC; j_call: TRBJ2-7; clone_size: few; d_call: TRBD1; v_call: TRBV5-4
cdr3_aa: CASSLTSGSFYEQYF; cdr3_nt: TGCGCCAGCAGCCTGACTAGCGGGAGTTTCTACGAGCAGTACTTC; j_call: TRBJ2-7; clone_size: .; d_call: TRBD2; v_call: TRBV5-1
cdr3_aa: CASSAGLVGETQYF; cdr3_nt: TGTGCCAGCAGTGCCGGACTAGTCGGGGAGACCCAGTACTTC; j_call: TRBJ2-5; clone_size: once; d_call: TRBD2; v_call: TRBV2
cdr3_aa: CASSPRGTSGSSSYNEQFF; cdr3_nt: TGTGCCAGCAGCCCCCGTGGGACTAGCGGCTCAAGCTCCTACAATGAGCAGTTCTTC; j_call: TRBJ2-1; clone_size: .; d_call: TRBD2; v_call: TRBV9
cdr3_aa: CASSSIETQYF; cdr3_nt: TGTGCCAGCTCGTCTATTGAGACCCAGTACTTC; j_call: TRBJ2-5; clone_size: .; d_call: .; v_call: TRBV18
cdr3_aa: CASRTSGGNEQFF; cdr3_nt: TGTGCCAGTAGGACTAGCGGGGGCAATGAGCAGTTCTTC; j_call: TRBJ2-1; clone_size: .; d_call: TRBD2; v_call: TRBV19
cdr3_aa: CASSFRRGGTGELFF; cdr3_nt: TGTGCCAGCAGCTTTCGTCGGGGTGGCACCGGGGAGCTGTTTTTT; j_call: TRBJ2-2; clone_size: once; d_call: .; v_call: TRBV7-2
cdr3_aa: CASSVAAEGDTQYF; cdr3_nt: TGTGCCAGCAGCGTAGCAGCGGAGGGGGATACGCAGTATTTT; j_call: TRBJ2-3; clone_size: .; d_call: .; v_call: TRBV9
cdr3_aa: CASSLSPVNTEAFF; cdr3_nt: TGCGCCAGCAGCCTGTCGCCGGTGAACACTGAAGCTTTCTTT; j_call: TRBJ1-1; clone_size: few; d_call: .; v_call: TRBV4-1
cdr3_aa: CASSSGGGVNYGYTF; cdr3_nt: TGTGCCAGCAGTTCCGGTGGAGGGGTCAACTATGGCTACACCTTC; j_call: TRBJ1-2; clone_size: .; d_call: .; v_call: TRBV27
cdr3_aa: CASTSGDF; cdr3_nt: TGCGCCAGCACCTCGGGGGACTTC; j_call: TRBJ2-4; clone_size: .; d_call: .; v_call: TRBV5-1
cdr3_aa: CASSASGRVSYNEQFF; cdr3_nt: TGTGCCAGCAGTGCTAGCGGGAGGGTTTCCTACAATGAGCAGTTCTTC; j_call: TRBJ2-1; clone_size: .; d_call: TRBD2; v_call: TRBV6-4
cdr3_aa: CASSSPAGVTGELFF; cdr3_nt: TGTGCCAGCAGTTCCCCCGCAGGGGTCACCGGGGAGCTGTTTTTT; j_call: TRBJ2-2; clone_size: .; d_call: .; v_call: TRBV6-5
cdr3_aa: CASSLTGTGNTEAFF; cdr3_nt: TGTGCCAGCAGCTTGACCGGGACAGGGAACACTGAAGCTTTCTTT; j_call: TRBJ1-1; clone_size: .; d_call: TRBD1; v_call: TRBV5-6
cdr3_aa: CASSALPSGMAETQYF; cdr3_nt: TGTGCCAGCAGCGCTCTACCTAGCGGGATGGCCGAGACCCAGTACTTC; j_call: TRBJ2-5; clone_size: once; d_call: TRBD2; v_call: TRBV9
cdr3_aa: CASSPRGGDYNEQFF; cdr3_nt: TGTGCCAGCAGCCCACGAGGGGGGGACTACAATGAGCAGTTCTTC; j_call: TRBJ2-1; clone_size: once; d_call: .; v_call: TRBV11-2
cdr3_aa: CASSLSQNTEAFF; cdr3_nt: TGTGCCAGCAGCTTATCACAGAACACTGAAGCTTTCTTT; j_call: TRBJ1-1; clone_size: .; d_call: .; v_call: TRBV7-3
cdr3_aa: CASSYTGELFF; cdr3_nt: TGTGCCAGCAGCTACACCGGGGAGCTGTTTTTT; j_call: TRBJ2-2; clone_size: .; d_call: .; v_call: TRBV25-1